The clone carrying this TCR beta chain was seen a few times. Its antigen is not identified. Other DNA sequences in this specimen translate into the identical CDR3. From germline, CDR1 is SGHTA and CDR2 FQGNSA. This CDR3 comprises 13 residues. The germline V and J ends were trimmed by 3 bases and 3 bases, with 6 bases remaining between them. This sample's treatment: some 19 received Ad26.COV2.S at low or high dose, single or two shots; 5 received placebo; per-sample allocation not given. Sampling took place 63 days after the first vaccine or placebo injection. These data belong to a study of Ad26.COV2.S vaccination and SARS-CoV-2 variants. Study-wide background: The Ad26.COV2.S arm of the COV1001 trial was where the donor was placed. Intramuscular Ad26.COV2.S at 5x10^10 or 1x10^11 viral particles. Findings of the study overall: Vaccine recipients surpassed placebo recipients in spike-specific TCR breadth. TCR breadth and depth analyses may have underestimated total T cell responses.

Profiled with immunoSEQ multiplex PCR; TCRdb holds only in-frame clones, not every one. The sample yields a few hundred thousand clones, roughly 84% seen once. This chain connects TRBV7-2 to TRBJ1-3, with D possibly matching TRBD1 (5 bases). Material: peripheral blood, obtained in a trial of Ad26.COV2.S vaccine versus placebo. The TCR was taken from a person between 18 and 65 years old who received the Ad26.COV2.S COVID-19 vaccine or a placebo. The CDR3 region has the DNA TGTGCCAGCAGCTTGGGGGGTGGAAACACCATATATTTT. Translation: CASSLGGGNTIYF.